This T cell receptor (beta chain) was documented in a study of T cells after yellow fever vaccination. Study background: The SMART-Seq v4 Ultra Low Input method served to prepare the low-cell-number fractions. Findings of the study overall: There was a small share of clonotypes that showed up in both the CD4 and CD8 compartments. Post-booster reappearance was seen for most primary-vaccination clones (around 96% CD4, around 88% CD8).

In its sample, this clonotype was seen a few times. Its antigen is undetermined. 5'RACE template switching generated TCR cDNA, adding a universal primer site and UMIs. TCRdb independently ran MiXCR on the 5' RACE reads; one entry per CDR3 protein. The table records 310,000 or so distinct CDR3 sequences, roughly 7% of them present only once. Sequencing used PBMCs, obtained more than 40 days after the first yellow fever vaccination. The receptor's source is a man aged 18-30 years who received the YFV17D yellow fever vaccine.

This CDR3 is CASSSDRVLYEQYF. Here the CDR3 DNA reads TGTGCCAGCAGTTCGGACAGGGTCCTTTACGAGCAGTACTTC. This chain joins TRBV12-3 or TRBV12-4 and TRBJ2-7; 8 bases fit TRBD1. The CDR3 consists of 14 residues. After removal of 4 bases from V and 4 bases from J, the junction contained 6 bases not matched to a gene.